This T cell receptor (beta chain) was identified in a study of a mutant IDH1 vaccine in newly diagnosed glioma. Clones were sequenced by immunoSEQ multiplex PCR, and TCRdb holds only the in-frame ones, with some missing. Altogether 25,000 or so clones are present, 84% being singletons, with the ten largest covering about 2.8%. As for time point: week 47, end of study. Each vaccine dose was 300 ug of mutant IDH1 20-mer peptide, with topical imiquimod. This CDR3 is built from 16 residues. Trimming took 4 bases from V and 3 from J; bases not matched to a gene: 6. From germline, CDR1 is SGHRS and CDR2 YFSETQ. On this clone itself: Antigen: not known.

The receptor's source is a middle-aged man with glioma. The specimen comprised PBMCs, sampled from a glioma patient whose treatment included an IDH1 peptide vaccine. This chain uses TRBV5-1 with TRBJ1-4, with TRBD1 matching over 10 bases. For the CDR3, the DNA is TGCGCCAGCAGCAGACAGGGGGCGCTGGCTAATGAAAAACTGTTTTTT. This gives the protein CASSRQGALANEKLFF.